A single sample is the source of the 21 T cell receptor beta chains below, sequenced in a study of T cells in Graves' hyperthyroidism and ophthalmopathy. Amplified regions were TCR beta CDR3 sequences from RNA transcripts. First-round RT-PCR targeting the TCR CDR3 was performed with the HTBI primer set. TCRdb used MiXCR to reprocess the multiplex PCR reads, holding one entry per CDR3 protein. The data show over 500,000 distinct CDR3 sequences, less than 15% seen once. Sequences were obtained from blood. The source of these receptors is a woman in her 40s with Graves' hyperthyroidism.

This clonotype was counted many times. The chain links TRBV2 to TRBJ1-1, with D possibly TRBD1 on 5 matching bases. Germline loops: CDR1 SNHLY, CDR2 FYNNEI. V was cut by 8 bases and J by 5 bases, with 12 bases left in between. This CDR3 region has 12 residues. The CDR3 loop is CASGGGETEAFF. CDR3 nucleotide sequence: TGTGCCAGCGGGGGGGGGGAGACTGAAGCTTTCTTT. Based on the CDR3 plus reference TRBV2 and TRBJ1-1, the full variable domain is EPEVTQTPSHQVTQMGQEVILRCVPISNHLYFYWYRQILGQKVEFLVSFYNNEISEKSEIFDDQFSVERPDGSNFTLKIRSTKLEDSAMYFCASGGGETEAFFGQGTRLTVV.

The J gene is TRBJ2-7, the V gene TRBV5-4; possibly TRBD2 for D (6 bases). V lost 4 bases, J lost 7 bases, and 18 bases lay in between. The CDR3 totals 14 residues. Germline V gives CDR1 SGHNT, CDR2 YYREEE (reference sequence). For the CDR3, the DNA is TGTGCCAGCAGCGCGAAGTTGTTGGCGGGGGAGCAGTACTTC. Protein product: CASSAKLLAGEQYF. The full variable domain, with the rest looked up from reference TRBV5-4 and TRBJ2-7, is ETGVTQSPTHLIKTRGQQVTLRCSSQSGHNTVSWYQQALGQGPQFIFQYYREEENGRGNFPPRFSGLQFPNYSSELNVNALELDDSALYLCASSAKLLAGEQYFGPGTRLTVT.

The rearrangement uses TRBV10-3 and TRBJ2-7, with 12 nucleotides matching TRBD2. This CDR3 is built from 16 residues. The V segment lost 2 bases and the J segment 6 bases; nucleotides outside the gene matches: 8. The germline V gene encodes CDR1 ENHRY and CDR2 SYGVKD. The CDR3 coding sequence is TGTGCCATCAGTGAGCCCCGGACTAGCGGGACCGGCGAGCAGTACTTC. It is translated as CAISEPRTSGTGEQYF.

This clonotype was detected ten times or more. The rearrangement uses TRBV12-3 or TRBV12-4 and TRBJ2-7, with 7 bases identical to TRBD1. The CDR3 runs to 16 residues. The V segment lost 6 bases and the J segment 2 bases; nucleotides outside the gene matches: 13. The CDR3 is CASSFRAATGPYEQYF. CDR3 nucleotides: TGTGCCAGCAGCTTCCGGGCAGCGACAGGGCCCTACGAGCAGTACTTC.

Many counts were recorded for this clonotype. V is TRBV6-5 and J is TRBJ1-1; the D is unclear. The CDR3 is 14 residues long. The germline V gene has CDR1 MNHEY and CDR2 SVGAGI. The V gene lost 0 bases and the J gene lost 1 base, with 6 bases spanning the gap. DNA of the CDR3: TGTGCCAGCAGTTACTCCCGGGAGAACACTGAAGCTTTCTTT. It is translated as CASSYSRENTEAFF.

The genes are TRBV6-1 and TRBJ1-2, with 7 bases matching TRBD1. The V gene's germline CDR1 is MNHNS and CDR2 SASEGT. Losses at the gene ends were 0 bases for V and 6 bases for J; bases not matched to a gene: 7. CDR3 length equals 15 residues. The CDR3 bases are TGTGCCAGCAGTGAAGCGTGGGACAGAGCCCATGGCTACACCTTC. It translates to CASSEAWDRAHGYTF.

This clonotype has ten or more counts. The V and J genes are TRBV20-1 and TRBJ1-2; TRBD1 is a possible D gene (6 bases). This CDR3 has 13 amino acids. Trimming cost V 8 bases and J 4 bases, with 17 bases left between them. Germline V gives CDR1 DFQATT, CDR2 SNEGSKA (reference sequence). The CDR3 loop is CSTTKGGVYGYTF. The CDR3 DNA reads TGCAGTACTACAAAGGGGGGAGTCTATGGCTACACCTTC.

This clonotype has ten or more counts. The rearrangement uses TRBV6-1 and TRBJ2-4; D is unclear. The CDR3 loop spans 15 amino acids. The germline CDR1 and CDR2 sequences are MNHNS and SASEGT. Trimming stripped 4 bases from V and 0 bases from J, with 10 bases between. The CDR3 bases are TGTGCCAGCAGTGGGGATCCCTTAGCCAAAAACATTCAGTACTTC. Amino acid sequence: CASSGDPLAKNIQYF.

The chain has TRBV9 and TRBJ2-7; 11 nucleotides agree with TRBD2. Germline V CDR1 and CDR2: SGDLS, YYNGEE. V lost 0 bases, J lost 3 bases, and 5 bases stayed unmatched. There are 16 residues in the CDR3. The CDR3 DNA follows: TGTGCCAGCAGCGTAGGCGGGACTAGCGGAGACTACGAGCAGTACTTC. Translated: CASSVGGTSGDYEQYF.

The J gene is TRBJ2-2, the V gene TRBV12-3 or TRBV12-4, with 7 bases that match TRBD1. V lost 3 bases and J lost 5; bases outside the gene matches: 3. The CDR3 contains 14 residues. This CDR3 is CASSFAGGTGELFF. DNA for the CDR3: TGTGCCAGCAGTTTCGCAGGGGGAACCGGGGAGCTGTTTTTT.

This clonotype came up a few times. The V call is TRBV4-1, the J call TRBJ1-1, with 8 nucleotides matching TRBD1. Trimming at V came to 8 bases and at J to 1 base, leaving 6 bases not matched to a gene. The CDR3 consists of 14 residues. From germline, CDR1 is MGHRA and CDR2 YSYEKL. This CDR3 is CASAMGQENTEAFF. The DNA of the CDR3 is TGCGCCAGCGCAATGGGACAGGAGAACACTGAAGCTTTCTTT.

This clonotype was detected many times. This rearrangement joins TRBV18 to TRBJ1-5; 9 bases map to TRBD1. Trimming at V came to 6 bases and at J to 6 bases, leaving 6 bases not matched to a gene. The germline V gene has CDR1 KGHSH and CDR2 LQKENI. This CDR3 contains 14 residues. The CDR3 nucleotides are TGTGCCAGCTCCGGGACAGGGAGTGTTCAGCCCCAGCATTTT. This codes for CASSGTGSVQPQHF.

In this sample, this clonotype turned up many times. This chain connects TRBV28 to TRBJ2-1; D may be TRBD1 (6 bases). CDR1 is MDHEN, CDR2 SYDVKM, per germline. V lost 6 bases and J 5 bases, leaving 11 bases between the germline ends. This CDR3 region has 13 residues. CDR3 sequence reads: CASRGTFDNEQFF. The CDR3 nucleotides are TGTGCCAGCAGGGGGACATTCGACAATGAGCAGTTCTTC.

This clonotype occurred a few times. The CDR3 loop reads CASSLVRGVEAFF. The DNA for the CDR3 is TGTGCCAGCAGCTTGGTGAGGGGAGTTGAAGCTTTCTTT. The gene calls are TRBV5-6 and TRBJ1-1; TRBD1 is a possible D gene (5 bases). The length of the CDR3 is 13 residues. Per the germline V gene, CDR1 is SGHDT and CDR2 is YYEEEE. Trimming left V 0 bases short and J 7 bases short, with 10 bases between. The complete variable domain, with remaining parts taken from reference TRBV5-6 and TRBJ1-1, reads DAGVTQSPTHLIKTRGQQVTLRCSPKSGHDTVSWYQQALGQGPQFIFQYYEEEERQRGNFPDRFSGHQFPNYSSELNVNALLLGDSALYLCASSLVRGVEAFFGQGTRLTVV.

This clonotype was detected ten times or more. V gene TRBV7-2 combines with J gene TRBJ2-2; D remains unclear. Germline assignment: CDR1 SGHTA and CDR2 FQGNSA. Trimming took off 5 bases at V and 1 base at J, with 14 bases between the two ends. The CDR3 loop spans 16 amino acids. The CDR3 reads CASSTWTDQNTGELFF. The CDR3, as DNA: TGTGCCAGCAGCACTTGGACGGACCAGAACACCGGGGAGCTGTTTTTT.

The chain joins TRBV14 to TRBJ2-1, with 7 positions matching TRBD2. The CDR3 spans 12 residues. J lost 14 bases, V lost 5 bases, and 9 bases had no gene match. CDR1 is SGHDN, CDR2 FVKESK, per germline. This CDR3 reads CASSKAGMDKFF. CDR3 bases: TGTGCCAGCAGCAAAGCGGGAATGGACAAGTTCTTC.

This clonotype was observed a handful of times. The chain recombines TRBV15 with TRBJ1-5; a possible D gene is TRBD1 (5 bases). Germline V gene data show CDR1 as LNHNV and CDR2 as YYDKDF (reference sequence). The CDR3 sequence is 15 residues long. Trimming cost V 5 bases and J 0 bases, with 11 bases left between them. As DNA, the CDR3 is TGTGCCACCAGCCTAAGCGACAGTAGCAATCAGCCCCAGCATTTT. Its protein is CATSLSDSSNQPQHF.

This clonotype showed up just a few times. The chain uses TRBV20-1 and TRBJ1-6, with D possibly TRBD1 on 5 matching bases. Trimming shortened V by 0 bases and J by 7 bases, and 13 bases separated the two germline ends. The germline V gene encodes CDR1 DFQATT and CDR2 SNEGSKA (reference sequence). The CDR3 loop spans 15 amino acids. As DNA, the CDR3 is TGCAGTGCTAGAGATTCGCAGGGAAGAAATTCACCCCTCCACTTT. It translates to CSARDSQGRNSPLHF.

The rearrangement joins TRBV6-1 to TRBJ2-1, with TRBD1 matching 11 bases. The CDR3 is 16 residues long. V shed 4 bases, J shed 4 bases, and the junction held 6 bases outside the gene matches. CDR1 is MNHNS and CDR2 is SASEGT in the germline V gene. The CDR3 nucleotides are TGTGCCAGCAGTGCCTGGACAGGGGGCGAATACAATGAGCAGTTCTTC. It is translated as CASSAWTGGEYNEQFF.

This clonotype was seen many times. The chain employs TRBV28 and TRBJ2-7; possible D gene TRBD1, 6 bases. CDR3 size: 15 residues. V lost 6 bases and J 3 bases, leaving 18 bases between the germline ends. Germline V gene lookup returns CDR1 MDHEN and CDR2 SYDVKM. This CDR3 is CASRTRQARYYEQYF. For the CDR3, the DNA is TGTGCCAGCAGAACCCGACAGGCTAGATACTACGAGCAGTACTTC.

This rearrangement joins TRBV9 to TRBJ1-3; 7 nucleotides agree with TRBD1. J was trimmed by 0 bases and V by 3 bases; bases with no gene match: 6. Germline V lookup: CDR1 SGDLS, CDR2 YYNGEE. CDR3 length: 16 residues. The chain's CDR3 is CASSDPGGNSGNTIYF. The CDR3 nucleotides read TGTGCCAGCAGCGACCCAGGGGGGAACTCTGGAAACACCATATATTTT.